This T cell receptor beta chain was obtained from a study of blood T cell repertoires in COVID-19. Some clones are missing from TCRdb's copy, which holds only in-frame ones; the method was immunoSEQ multiplex PCR. Among almost 400,000 clones listed, roughly 89% were seen once. The CDR3 spans 18 residues. Germline lookup yields CDR1 LGHNA and CDR2 YNFKEQ. V lost 0 bases to trimming and J lost 1 base; unmatched junction nucleotides: 9. The clonotype comes from a woman aged 30 to 39 who had recovered from COVID-19. The sample taken for sequencing was PBMCs or T cells enriched from blood (not recorded which). The V call is TRBV4-2, the J call TRBJ2-3; the match to TRBD2 covers 8 bases. The chain's CDR3 is CASSQDLGAGGRTDTQYF. In nucleotides, the CDR3 is TGTGCCAGCAGCCAAGATCTCGGGGCGGGGGGTCGCACAGATACGCAGTATTTT.